This TCR beta chain originates from a study of blood T cell repertoires in COVID-19. Sequencing used immunoSEQ multiplex PCR; TCRdb keeps in-frame clones, though not all of them. The sample carries some 150,000 clones, 85% to 90% recorded once. Trimming cost V 6 bases and J 4 bases, with 13 bases left between them. The CDR3 length is 13 residues. Germline lookup yields CDR1 SQVTM and CDR2 ANQGSEA. Source material: peripheral blood. The rearrangement joins TRBV29-1 to TRBJ2-1, with D tentatively TRBD2 (6 bases). The sequence was collected from a woman aged 35 to 49 with acute or convalescent COVID-19. CDR3 residues: CSVPRLGYNEQFF. CDR3 DNA: TGCAGCGTCCCTAGACTAGGTTACAATGAGCAGTTCTTC.